This TCR beta chain was sequenced in a study of T cell clones after liver transplantation. Study-level information: A pre-transplant mixed lymphocyte reaction with TCRbeta sequencing defined graft-donor-reactive clones followed in post-transplant blood. General observations from the study: Circulating graft-donor-reactive CD4 TCRbeta sequences fell significantly post-transplant in 5 of 8 subjects.

Assay: immunoSEQ multiplex PCR; the TCRdb copy retains only in-frame clones and omits some. The sample has tens of thousands of clones, around 90% seen once. A word on this clone: The antigen is not known.

The ends were cut back, 6 bases at V and 1 base at J, with 15 bases in the middle. Germline assignment: CDR1 KGHSH and CDR2 LQKENI. CDR3 length: 15 amino acids. Sample: CD4+ T cells from blood, taken before liver transplant. The receptor comes from a human donor who received a liver transplant. This chain joins TRBV18 and TRBJ2-5, with a possible D match to TRBD1 (5 bases). The CDR3 bases are TGTGCCAGCTCCCCCGGGCAGGGTGGCCAAGAGACCCAGTACTTC. It is translated as CASSPGQGGQETQYF.